The clone carrying this TCR beta chain was seen a few times. Method: immunoSEQ multiplex PCR; TCRdb's copy keeps in-frame clones and lacks some. In the table there are 150,000 to 200,000 clones, approximately 80% of which are singletons. The sample is drawn from a study of blood T cell repertoires in COVID-19. At the level of the study: Nucleic acid was either cDNA or gDNA, and it came from T cells, B-cell-depleted T cells, or PBMCs.

Trimming pared 5 bases from V and 0 bases from J, leaving 8 bases between. The CDR3 has 14 residues. Germline V lookup: CDR1 MNHEY, CDR2 SVGAGI. Clinical history as reported by participants underpinned cohort assignment. The chain employs TRBV6-5 and TRBJ1-3; perhaps TRBD1 as D (6 bases). The TCR originated in a woman aged 55-69 years with acute COVID-19. What was sequenced was PBMCs or T cells enriched from blood (not recorded which). CDR3: CASSRGYSGNTIYF. The CDR3, as DNA: TGTGCCAGCAGTAGGGGGTACTCTGGAAACACCATATATTTT.